This entry lists 11 T cell receptor beta chains sequenced from one sample in a study of identical twins. Via MiXCR, TCRdb re-called the 5' RACE reads, giving one row per CDR3 protein. The sample carries some 1,700,000 distinct CDR3 sequences, 25% to 35% recorded once. Sample: cord blood. Source of these receptors: a newborn girl in good health.

This clonotype was detected once. Its ends do not fully match the called genes, so a read error is possible. The genes are TRBV27 and TRBJ1-2, with 8 bases identical to TRBD1. The CDR3 covers 14 residues. Germline loops: CDR1 MNHEY, CDR2 SMNVEV (reference sequence). The CDR3 reads CVSKNDRGNYGYTF. CDR3 sequence (DNA): TGTGTCAGCAAAAACGACAGGGGTAACTATGGCTACACCTTC.

The chain carries TRBV20-1 and TRBJ2-1; 12 bases line up with TRBD2. Judging by the DNA end, TRBJ2-7 fits better; the J call may be wrong. CDR3 length: 16 amino acids. Germline CDR1 DFQATT, CDR2 SNEGSKA (reference sequence). CDR3 nucleotide sequence: TGCAGTGCTAGGAACAGGACTAGCGGGGAAAAATGGGAGCAGTACTTC. Amino acid sequence: CSARNRTSGEKWEQYF.

J is TRBJ2-7 and V is TRBV20-1; D is possibly TRBD2 (6 bases). The CDR3 has 15 residues. V was cut by 2 bases and J by 0 bases, with 14 bases left in between. Germline V CDR1 and CDR2: DFQATT, SNEGSKA (reference sequence). CDR3 DNA sequence: TGCAGTGCTAGAAGGGTAGCGGCCAGCTCCTACGAGCAGTACTTC. Its protein product is CSARRVAASSYEQYF.

The J gene is TRBJ2-4, the V gene TRBV12-3 or TRBV12-4; 9 bases fit TRBD2. The J call is uncertain, as TRBJ2-7 better fits the DNA end. CDR3 length: 15 amino acids. The CDR3 sequence: CASSHGGRAVDEQYF. The CDR3 nucleotides are TGTGCCAGCAGTCACGGCGGGAGGGCCGTCGACGAGCAGTACTTC.

The chain is built from TRBV10-3 and TRBJ2-7; the D gene could be TRBD1 or TRBD2 (5 bases each). This CDR3 spans 12 amino acids. The germline V gene has CDR1 ENHRY and CDR2 SYGVKD. With 5 bases removed from V and 2 bases from J, the gap between germline ends came to 7 bases. This CDR3 is CAISRDPYEQYF. The DNA for the CDR3 is TGTGCCATCAGTAGGGACCCCTACGAGCAGTACTTC.

The rearrangement joins TRBV20-1 to TRBJ2-7, with D perhaps given as TRBD1 or TRBD2 (5 bases each). The J call is in doubt because the DNA end fits TRBJ2-5 better. The CDR3 length is 14 residues. Germline CDR1 is DFQATT and CDR2 is SNEGSKA (reference sequence). In DNA form, the CDR3 reads TGCAGTGCTACAGGGTGGATGGGGAGAGAGACCCAGTACTTC. It yields the protein CSATGWMGRETQYF.

This clonotype was seen more than once but under ten times. The J gene is TRBJ2-3, the V gene TRBV5-1; 10 bases align to TRBD2. The CDR3 is made up of 16 amino acids. V trimming: 2 bases; J trimming: 4 bases; junction bases outside the gene matches: 7. Germline values: CDR1 SGHRS, CDR2 YFSETQ. The CDR3 coding sequence is TGCGCCAGCAGCTTCCTTCTAGCGGGAGCGTCAGATACGCAGTATTTT. This encodes CASSFLLAGASDTQYF.

A few counts support this clonotype. The rearrangement links TRBV10-3 to TRBJ2-7, with 7 nucleotides matching TRBD2. This CDR3 contains 15 residues. With 2 bases clipped from V and 2 bases from J, the junction kept 6 bases outside the gene matches. Germline V lookup: CDR1 ENHRY, CDR2 SYGVKD. The CDR3 loop reads CAISEGRGTTYEQYF. The DNA for the CDR3 is TGTGCCATCAGTGAGGGGCGGGGGACTACCTACGAGCAGTACTTC.

The chain combines TRBV20-1 with TRBJ2-5; 14 bases align to TRBD2. The J call could be wrong; TRBJ2-7 is a better fit for the DNA end. CDR3 length: 15 amino acids. Germline V gives CDR1 DFQATT, CDR2 SNEGSKA (reference sequence). CDR3 coding DNA: TGCAGTGCTCGACTGGGGACTAGCGGGAGTTTCGAGCAGTACTTC. It yields the protein CSARLGTSGSFEQYF.

The chain couples TRBV20-1 to TRBJ2-1, with TRBD2 identical over 11 bases. The CDR3 has 15 amino acids. The J segment lost 7 bases and the V segment lost 5 bases, leaving 10 bases of the junction unmatched. Germline lookup yields CDR1 DFQATT and CDR2 SNEGSKA (reference sequence). The CDR3 loop is CSALSTSGRGNEQFF. CDR3 DNA sequence: TGCAGTGCTCTTAGTACTAGCGGGAGAGGTAATGAGCAGTTCTTC.

Only a few counts were recorded for this clonotype. The rearrangement uses TRBV2 and TRBJ2-1; 11 bases are shared with TRBD2. Trimming removed 3 bases from V and 3 bases from J; junction bases left unmatched: 4. The length of the CDR3 is 16 residues. The V gene's germline CDR1 is SNHLY and CDR2 FYNNEI. CDR3 residues: CASSDPGLAVYNEQFF. In DNA form, the CDR3 reads TGTGCCAGCAGTGACCCGGGACTAGCGGTCTACAATGAGCAGTTCTTC.